Below are 19 T cell receptor beta chains sequenced from a single sample in a study of CD8 T cells in Susac syndrome. The RNA input was about 0.5 to 1 ug, and it was reverse transcribed with random hexamers. TCRdb reprocessed the immunoSEQ multiplex PCR reads via MiXCR and lists one record per CDR3 protein. Among about 100,000 distinct CDR3 sequences, roughly 96% were seen once, and the ten largest hold more than 0.3%. Sequenced sample: CD8+ T cells from PBMCs. These receptor sequences come from a human donor with Susac syndrome.

This chain links TRBV29-1 with TRBJ1-4; D is possibly TRBD1 (5 bases). Germline CDR1 is SQVTM and CDR2 is ANQGSEA. This CDR3 contains 13 residues. The ends were cut back, 1 base at V and 7 bases at J, with 10 bases in the middle. Here the CDR3 reads CSVEGDSTEKLFF. The CDR3 DNA reads TGCAGCGTTGAAGGCGACAGTACTGAAAAACTGTTTTTT.

This chain joins TRBV13 and TRBJ2-5, with D possibly being TRBD1 or TRBD2 (6 bases each). Between the trimmed V and J ends, which lost 4 bases and 5 bases, there was a span of 17 bases. The CDR3 runs 15 residues. Germline V gene data show CDR1 as PRHDT and CDR2 as FYEKMQ (reference sequence). CDR3 residues: CASSYRQGRWETQYF. The CDR3, as DNA: TGTGCCAGCAGCTACCGGCAGGGGAGGTGGGAGACCCAGTACTTC.

This rearrangement joins TRBV29-1 to TRBJ1-2; possible D gene TRBD1, 6 bases. This CDR3 has 12 residues. Germline-derived CDR1 and CDR2 are SQVTM and ANQGSEA. Trimming cost V 6 bases and J 8 bases, with 16 bases left between them. Written as DNA, the CDR3 is TGCAGCGTCGCGGGGGCGCGGGAAGGCTACACCTTC. This gives the protein CSVAGAREGYTF.

The chain recombines TRBV20-1 with TRBJ1-2; the D gene is possibly TRBD1 (6 bases). V dropped 1 base and J dropped 4 bases, with 10 bases sitting between them. The CDR3 has 13 amino acids. CDR1 is DFQATT, CDR2 SNEGSKA, per germline (reference sequence). The CDR3 coding sequence is TGCAGTGCTAGAGGAGGACAGTTCTATGGCTACACCTTC. It specifies CSARGGQFYGYTF.

The chain carries TRBV12-3 or TRBV12-4 and TRBJ2-1; TRBD2 matches at 14 bases. The length of the CDR3 is 14 residues. The V segment lost 7 bases and the J segment 9 bases; nucleotides outside the gene matches: 5. CDR3 loop: CASTGGLAGAEQFF. CDR3 coding DNA: TGTGCCAGCACTGGGGGACTAGCGGGGGCTGAGCAGTTCTTC.

The chain uses TRBV4-1 and TRBJ2-1; D might be TRBD1 or TRBD2, each matching 5 bases. The germline V gene has CDR1 MGHRA and CDR2 YSYEKL. The germline V and J ends were trimmed by 8 bases and 6 bases, with 20 bases remaining between them. There are 15 residues in the CDR3. Written as DNA, the CDR3 is TGCGCCAGCGCCTCCCCGGGGCGGTCGGGCAATGAGCAGTTCTTC. Its translation is CASASPGRSGNEQFF.

The chain has TRBV19 and TRBJ2-7; D gene unclear. Trimming pared 7 bases from V and 1 base from J, leaving 11 bases between. Germline V gene data show CDR1 as LNHDA and CDR2 as SQIVND (reference sequence). This CDR3 has 13 amino acids. The CDR3 region is CASMVRGSYEQYF. The DNA for the CDR3 is TGTGCCAGTATGGTTCGAGGATCCTACGAGCAGTACTTC.

The sample holds a few counts of this clonotype. This sequence joins TRBV27 and TRBJ2-1, with D maybe TRBD1 (6 bases). The CDR3 is 13 residues long. V lost 5 bases, J lost 5 bases, and 10 bases lay in between. Germline assignment: CDR1 MNHEY and CDR2 SMNVEV (reference sequence). CDR3 residues: CASSSGGHNEQFF. CDR3 coding DNA: TGTGCCAGCAGTAGTGGGGGCCACAATGAGCAGTTCTTC.

The V and J genes are TRBV2 and TRBJ1-1; no clear D gene. The ends were cut back, 4 bases at V and 8 bases at J, with 11 bases in the middle. Germline values: CDR1 SNHLY, CDR2 FYNNEI. CDR3 size: 12 residues. CDR3 nucleotides: TGTGCCAGCAGTGTACCGGGCCCAGAAGCTTTCTTT. This encodes CASSVPGPEAFF.

The sample holds one count of this clonotype. The rearrangement links TRBV6-4 to TRBJ2-1; possibly TRBD1 or TRBD2 for D (6 bases each). The CDR3 has 16 residues. Germline V gives CDR1 MRHNA, CDR2 SNTAGT. V lost 2 bases and J lost 4, with 15 bases in between. Here the CDR3 DNA reads TGTGCCAGCAGTGACGGGCTCCGAGGGGGGTACAATGAGCAGTTCTTC. Translation gives CASSDGLRGGYNEQFF.

The chain joins TRBV5-6 to TRBJ2-6, with D hard to call. CDR3 length equals 17 residues. Germline-derived CDR1 and CDR2 are SGHDT and YYEEEE. V lost 0 bases and J 0 bases, leaving 10 bases between the germline ends. The CDR3, as DNA: TGTGCCAGCAGCTTGGAATGGCAGGTCTCTGGGGCCAACGTCCTGACTTTC. Protein: CASSLEWQVSGANVLTF.

The chain couples TRBV21-1 to TRBJ1-2. TRBV21-1 is flagged as a pseudogene. The CDR3 has 12 amino acids. CDR3 DNA: TGTGCCAGCCAGGCCGAAACTATGGGCTACACCTTC. Residues: CASQAETMGYTF.

The chain carries TRBV18 and TRBJ2-7; maybe TRBD1 (6 bases). The V end lost 3 bases, the J end lost 6 bases, and 15 bases lay between the germline ends. CDR1 KGHSH and CDR2 LQKENI come from the germline V gene. CDR3 length: 14 amino acids. The CDR3 loop is CASSPLLGGLEQYF. CDR3 DNA: TGTGCCAGCTCACCCCTTTTAGGGGGTCTCGAGCAGTACTTC.

This rearrangement joins TRBV29-1 to TRBJ2-2, with TRBD2 matching 10 bases. Germline V gene lookup returns CDR1 SQVTM and CDR2 ANQGSEA. Losses at the gene ends were 4 bases for V and 2 bases for J; bases not matched to a gene: 7. This CDR3 is 16 amino acids long. The CDR3 DNA is TGCAGCGTTGTCCGTAGGACTAGCGGAAACACCGGGGAGCTGTTTTTT. Translated: CSVVRRTSGNTGELFF.

The chain recombines TRBV29-1 with TRBJ2-2; weak D call: TRBD1 (6 bases). The length of the CDR3 is 13 residues. The germline CDR1 and CDR2 sequences are SQVTM and ANQGSEA. Trimming left V 7 bases short and J 1 base short, with 10 bases between. The CDR3 DNA is TGCAGCGCCGGGACACAGAACACCGGGGAGCTGTTTTTT. This gives the protein CSAGTQNTGELFF.

This clonotype was seen a single time. The V call is TRBV20-1, the J call TRBJ2-7; D assignment may be TRBD1 or TRBD2 (5 bases each). The length of the CDR3 is 17 residues. Trimming took 1 base from V and 2 from J, leaving 21 bases between them. Germline V gene sequence: CDR1 DFQATT, CDR2 SNEGSKA (reference sequence). The CDR3 region is CSARVIEEGRRTYEQYF. The CDR3, as DNA: TGCAGTGCTAGAGTTATAGAAGAGGGGCGAAGAACCTACGAGCAGTACTTC.

J is TRBJ2-6 and V is TRBV19; TRBD1 agrees at 7 bases. CDR3 size: 15 residues. CDR1 LNHDA and CDR2 SQIVND come from the germline V gene (reference sequence). The V and J ends lost 9 bases and 3 bases, in that order; junction bases with no gene match: 8. The CDR3 DNA reads as TGTGCCAGCGAAAGGGGGCAGGGTGGGGCCAACGTCCTGACTTTC. It translates to CASERGQGGANVLTF.

J is TRBJ2-7 and V is TRBV29-1; tentatively, D is TRBD1 (6 bases). The germline gives CDR1 SQVTM, CDR2 ANQGSEA. Between the trimmed V and J ends, which lost 4 bases and 3 bases, there was a span of 13 bases. This CDR3 is built from 13 residues. The CDR3 reads CSVGETGGYEQYF. In nucleotides, the CDR3 is TGCAGCGTTGGCGAGACAGGCGGCTACGAGCAGTACTTC.

This chain links TRBV9 with TRBJ2-7; D uncertain. V was cut by 4 bases and J by 7 bases, with 9 bases left in between. The CDR3 totals 11 residues. The germline V gene has CDR1 SGDLS and CDR2 YYNGEE. DNA of the CDR3: TGTGCCAGCAGCCTCGACGGGGAGCAGTACTTC. Protein: CASSLDGEQYF.